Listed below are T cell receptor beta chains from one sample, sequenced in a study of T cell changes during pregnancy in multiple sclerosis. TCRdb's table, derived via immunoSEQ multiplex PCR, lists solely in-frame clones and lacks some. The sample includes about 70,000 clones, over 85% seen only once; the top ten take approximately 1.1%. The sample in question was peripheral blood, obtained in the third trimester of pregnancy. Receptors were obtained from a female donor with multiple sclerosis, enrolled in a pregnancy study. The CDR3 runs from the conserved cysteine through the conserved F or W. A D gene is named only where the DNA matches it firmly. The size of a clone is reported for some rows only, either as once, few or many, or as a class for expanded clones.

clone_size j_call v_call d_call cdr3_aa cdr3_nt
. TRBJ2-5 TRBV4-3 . CASSQRGFPETQYF TGCGCCAGCAGCCAACGGGGGTTTCCGGAGACCCAGTACTTC
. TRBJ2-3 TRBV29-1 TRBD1 CSVWGDRERLGAQYF TGCAGCGTGTGGGGGGACAGGGAGCGCCTCGGGGCACAGTATTTT
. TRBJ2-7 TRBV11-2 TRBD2 CASSLVRGVYEQYF TGTGCCAGCAGCTTAGTCCGGGGGGTCTACGAGCAGTACTTC
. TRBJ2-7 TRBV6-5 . CASSYSGDSYEQYF TGTGCCAGCAGTTACTCTGGTGACAGCTACGAGCAGTACTTC
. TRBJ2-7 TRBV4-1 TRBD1 CASSQKDRAPYEQYF TGCGCCAGCAGCCAAAAAGACAGGGCACCCTACGAGCAGTACTTC
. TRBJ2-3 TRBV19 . CASSIGRERATDTQYF TGTGCCAGTAGTATAGGTCGGGAGCGAGCCACAGATACGCAGTATTTT
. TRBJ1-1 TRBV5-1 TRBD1 CASSLAWGQGDTEAFF TGCGCCAGCAGCTTGGCCTGGGGACAGGGGGACACTGAAGCTTTCTTT
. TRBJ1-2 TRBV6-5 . CASILQFRGYGYTF TGTGCCAGCATCTTACAGTTCCGGGGCTATGGCTACACCTTC
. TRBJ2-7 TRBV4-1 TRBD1 CASSRMTGGLNEQYF TGCGCCAGCAGCCGCATGACAGGGGGACTTAACGAGCAGTACTTC
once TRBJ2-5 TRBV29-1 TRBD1 CSVDAGGKETQYF TGCAGCGTTGACGCAGGGGGAAAAGAGACCCAGTACTTC
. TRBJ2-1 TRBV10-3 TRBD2 CAISVSGIYNEQFF TGTGCCATCAGTGTAAGCGGGATATACAATGAGCAGTTCTTC
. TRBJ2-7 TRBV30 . CAWSVEVEQYF TGTGCCTGGAGTGTTGAGGTCGAGCAGTACTTC
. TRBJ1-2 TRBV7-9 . CASSLGGANYGYTF TGTGCCAGCAGCTTGGGGGGAGCTAACTATGGCTACACCTTC
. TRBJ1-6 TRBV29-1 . CSVAQGKNSPLHF TGCAGCGTTGCACAGGGAAAAAATTCACCCCTCCACTTT
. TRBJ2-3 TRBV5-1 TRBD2 CASSLSGRTDTQYF TGCGCCAGCAGCCTCAGCGGGAGGACAGATACGCAGTATTTT
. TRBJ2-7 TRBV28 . CASSLWLRSEQYF TGTGCCAGCAGTTTATGGTTGAGGAGCGAGCAGTACTTC